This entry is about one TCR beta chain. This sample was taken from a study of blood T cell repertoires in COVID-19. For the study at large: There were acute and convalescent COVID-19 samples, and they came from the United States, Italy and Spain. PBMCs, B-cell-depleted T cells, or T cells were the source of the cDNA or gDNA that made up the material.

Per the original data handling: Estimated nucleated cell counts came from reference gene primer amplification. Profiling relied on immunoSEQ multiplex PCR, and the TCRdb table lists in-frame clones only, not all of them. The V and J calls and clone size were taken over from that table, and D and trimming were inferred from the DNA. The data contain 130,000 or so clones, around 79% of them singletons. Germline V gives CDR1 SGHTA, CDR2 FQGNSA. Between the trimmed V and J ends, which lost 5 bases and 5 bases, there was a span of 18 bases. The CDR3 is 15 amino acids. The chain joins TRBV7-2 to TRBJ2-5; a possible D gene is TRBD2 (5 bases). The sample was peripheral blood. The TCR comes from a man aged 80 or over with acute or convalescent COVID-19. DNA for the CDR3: TGTGCCAGCAGCCCCGGGATGGGCGCTCGGGAGACCCAGTACTTC. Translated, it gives CASSPGMGARETQYF.